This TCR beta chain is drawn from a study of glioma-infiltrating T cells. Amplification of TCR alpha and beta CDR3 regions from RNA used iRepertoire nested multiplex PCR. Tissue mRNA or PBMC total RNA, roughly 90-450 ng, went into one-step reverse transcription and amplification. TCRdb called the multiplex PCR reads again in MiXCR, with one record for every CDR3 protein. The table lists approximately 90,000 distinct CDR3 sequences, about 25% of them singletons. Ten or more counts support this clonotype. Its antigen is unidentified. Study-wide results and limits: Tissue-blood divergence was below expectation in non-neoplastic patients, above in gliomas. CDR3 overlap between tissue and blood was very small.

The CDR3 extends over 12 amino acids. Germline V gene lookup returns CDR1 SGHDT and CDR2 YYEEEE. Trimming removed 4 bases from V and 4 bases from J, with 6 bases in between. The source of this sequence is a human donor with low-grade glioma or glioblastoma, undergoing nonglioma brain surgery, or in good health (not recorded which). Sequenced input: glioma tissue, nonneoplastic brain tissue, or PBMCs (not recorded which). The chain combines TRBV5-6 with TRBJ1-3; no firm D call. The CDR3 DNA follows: TGTGCCAGCAGCACGACAGGAAACACCATATATTTT. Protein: CASSTTGNTIYF.